The clone carrying this T cell receptor beta chain has only a few counts. For TCR beta, libraries came from quantitative 5'-RACE with molecular barcodes. Each CDR3 protein is one row after TCRdb ran MiXCR on the 5' RACE reads. This sample has under 150,000 distinct CDR3 sequences, with roughly 13% found just once. This entry comes from a study of CD8 T cells in ankylosing spondylitis. This TCR was recovered from a female donor with ankylosing spondylitis or in good health (not recorded which). The specimen sequenced was blood, either unsorted or a sorted T cell fraction (not recorded which).

The CDR3 bases are TGCGCCAGCAGCAAGAGCGGGGGCCAACGTGGGCAGTATTTT. This translates into CASSKSGGQRGQYF. The chain uses TRBV5-1 and TRBJ2-3, with 8 bases matching TRBD2. V gave up 4 bases and J gave up 11 bases; unmatched junction bases: 12. Germline V gene data show CDR1 as SGHRS and CDR2 as YFSETQ. The length of the CDR3 is 14 residues.